Below, 32 T cell receptor beta chains from the same sample are listed, as sequenced in a study of technical replicates of blood from several donors. The method was immunoSEQ multiplex PCR; TCRdb's version includes in-frame clones alone and lacks a portion of them. The profile shows 75,000 or so clones, around 92% of them singletons. Sequenced sample: T cells isolated from PBMCs. These receptors were taken from a human donor in good health.

The genes are TRBV7-2 and TRBJ2-3; 11 nucleotides line up with TRBD2. CDR1 and CDR2 from the germline V gene are SGHTA and FQGNSA. The CDR3 sequence is 16 residues long. V shed 2 bases and J 8 bases; nucleotides not matched to a gene: 9. CDR3 protein: CASSLLPTSGSGTQYF. CDR3 nucleotides: TGTGCCAGCAGCTTACTTCCTACTAGCGGGAGTGGTACGCAGTATTTT.

This sequence joins TRBV19 and TRBJ1-5; D uncertain. The CDR3 extends over 14 amino acids. Germline V lookup: CDR1 LNHDA, CDR2 SQIVND (reference sequence). The germline V and J ends were trimmed by 0 bases and 3 bases, with 6 bases remaining between them. CDR3 DNA sequence: TGTGCCAGTAGTATAGAGGACTACAATCAGCCCCAGCATTTT. This translates into CASSIEDYNQPQHF.

This chain joins TRBV10-3 and TRBJ1-5, with D perhaps TRBD1 (5 bases). CDR3 length: 15 residues. V lost 2 bases and J 0 bases, leaving 8 bases between the germline ends. Germline loops: CDR1 ENHRY, CDR2 SYGVKD. This CDR3 reads CAISEMTVSNQPQHF. The CDR3, as DNA: TGTGCCATCAGTGAGATGACAGTTAGCAATCAGCCCCAGCATTTT.

The CDR3 reads CASSQWGIRGRGNQPQHF. The CDR3 region has the DNA TGCGCCAGCAGCCAGTGGGGTATTAGGGGCCGGGGCAATCAGCCCCAGCATTTT. The chain joins TRBV4-1 to TRBJ1-5; tentative D call: TRBD1 (5 bases). Trimming shortened V by 3 bases and J by 2 bases, and 20 bases separated the two germline ends. The V gene's germline CDR1 is MGHRA and CDR2 YSYEKL. This CDR3 is built from 18 residues.

This chain joins TRBV28 and TRBJ1-1; 8 bases are shared with TRBD1. Germline trimming cut 8 bases from V and 3 bases from J; bases unmatched to any gene: 14. The CDR3 loop spans 16 amino acids. The germline gives CDR1 MDHEN, CDR2 SYDVKM. The CDR3 nucleotides read TGTGCCAGCGGGACGGACAGGGAAGATGGGGACACTGAAGCTTTCTTT. Amino acids: CASGTDREDGDTEAFF.

This clone occurred once. The rearrangement joins TRBV27 to TRBJ2-1; possible D gene TRBD2, 6 bases. Trimming stripped 6 bases from V and 0 bases from J, with 9 bases between. Germline V lookup: CDR1 MNHEY, CDR2 SMNVEV (reference sequence). This CDR3 spans 14 amino acids. CDR3 sequence: CASSLTSSYNEQFF. The CDR3, as DNA: TGTGCCAGCAGCCTGACTAGCTCCTACAATGAGCAGTTCTTC.

J is TRBJ1-2 and V is TRBV20-1; D is undetermined. CDR3 length equals 11 residues. The germline V gene encodes CDR1 DFQATT and CDR2 SNEGSKA (reference sequence). Between the trimmed V and J ends, which lost 6 bases and 4 bases, there was a span of 9 bases. CDR3 loop: CSASSVYGYTF. The DNA for the CDR3 is TGCAGTGCCTCCTCGGTCTATGGCTACACCTTC.

The genes are TRBV4-1 and TRBJ2-2; TRBD2 matches 8 bases. J gave up 2 bases and V 7 bases, and 21 bases lay outside the gene matches. Germline CDR1 and CDR2: MGHRA and YSYEKL. CDR3 length: 20 amino acids. The chain's CDR3 is CASTRMVGATLAGNTGELFF. The CDR3 DNA reads TGCGCCAGCACTCGAATGGTCGGAGCGACCCTAGCGGGTAACACCGGGGAGCTGTTTTTT.

The rearrangement uses TRBV7-3 and TRBJ2-6; the D gene is possibly TRBD1 (5 bases). CDR3 length: 16 residues. CDR1 and CDR2 (germline): SGHTA, FQGTGA. Trimming pared 5 bases from V and 0 bases from J, leaving 11 bases between. CDR3 region: CASSVHRRSGANVLTF. CDR3 DNA sequence: TGTGCCAGCAGCGTCCACAGGCGCTCTGGGGCCAACGTCCTGACTTTC.

CDR3 loop: CASSLPDRAGEQYF. The DNA for the CDR3 is TGTGCCAGCAGCTTACCAGACAGGGCCGGCGAGCAGTACTTC. V gene TRBV11-1 combines with J gene TRBJ2-7; 7 nucleotides match TRBD1. Germline V gene sequence: CDR1 SGHAT, CDR2 FQDESV (reference sequence). This CDR3 is built from 14 residues. V dropped 2 bases and J dropped 6; count of bases not matched to a gene: 7.

The rearrangement links TRBV9 to TRBJ1-5, with D possibly matching TRBD1 (5 bases). The CDR3 sequence is 15 residues long. V was pared by 4 bases and J by 3 bases, with 14 bases between. Germline assignment: CDR1 SGDLS and CDR2 YYNGEE. CDR3 in amino acids: CASSPFTGDNQPQHF. In DNA form, the CDR3 reads TGTGCCAGCAGCCCCTTTACAGGCGACAATCAGCCCCAGCATTTT. The whole variable domain, filled in from reference TRBV9 and TRBJ1-5, reads DSGVTQTPKHLITATGQRVTLRCSPRSGDLSVYWYQQSLDQGLQFLIQYYNGEERAKGNILERFSAQQFPDLHSELNLSSLELGDSALYFCASSPFTGDNQPQHFGDGTRLSIL.

This clone showed up just a few times. The rearrangement links TRBV4-1 to TRBJ2-1; 8 bases agree with TRBD1. J gave up 8 bases and V 5 bases, and 2 bases lay outside the gene matches. CDR3 length: 12 residues. The V gene's germline CDR1 is MGHRA and CDR2 YSYEKL. CDR3 protein: CASSWTGYEQFF. The CDR3 region has the DNA TGCGCCAGCAGCTGGACAGGGTATGAGCAGTTCTTC.

The V call is TRBV10-3, the J call TRBJ2-7; tentatively, D is TRBD2 (6 bases). The CDR3 sequence is 14 residues long. Trimming stripped 0 bases from V and 6 bases from J, with 12 bases between. Germline V gene data show CDR1 as ENHRY and CDR2 as SYGVKD. CDR3 in DNA: TGTGCCATCAGTGAGTCCCGGGACTTGGCCGAGCAGTACTTC. This codes for CAISESRDLAEQYF.

The V gene is TRBV5-1, the J gene TRBJ2-3, with D possibly being TRBD2 (6 bases). The CDR3 extends over 14 amino acids. Germline V CDR1 and CDR2: SGHRS, YFSETQ. V was cut by 4 bases and J by 2 bases, with 11 bases left in between. CDR3 protein: CASSGGGLTDTQYF. CDR3 sequence (DNA): TGCGCCAGCAGCGGGGGAGGCCTCACAGATACGCAGTATTTT.

The chain couples TRBV6-1 to TRBJ2-7; no clear D gene. V was shortened by 8 bases and J by 2 bases, with 10 bases between the two germline ends. Germline loops: CDR1 MNHNS, CDR2 SASEGT. The length of the CDR3 is 12 residues. The CDR3 coding sequence is TGTGCCAGCGTGGCAGTAACCTACGAGCAGTACTTC. It codes for CASVAVTYEQYF.

The DNA for the CDR3 is TGCGCCAGCAGCAACCGCCGGGAGAATAGCAATCAGCCCCAGCATTTT. Translated, it gives CASSNRRENSNQPQHF. This rearrangement joins TRBV5-1 to TRBJ1-5; D is unresolved. Germline-derived CDR1 and CDR2 are SGHRS and YFSETQ. V shed 4 bases and J shed 0 bases, with 14 bases lying between them. The CDR3 extends over 16 amino acids.

CDR3 amino acids: CASSLAQGVNTEAFF. DNA of the CDR3: TGTGCCAGCAGCTTAGCGCAGGGGGTGAACACTGAAGCTTTCTTT. The chain carries TRBV7-2 and TRBJ1-1; TRBD1 matches at 7 bases. Germline assignment: CDR1 SGHTA and CDR2 FQGNSA. CDR3 length equals 15 residues. V lost 0 bases to trimming and J lost 0 bases; unmatched junction nucleotides: 1.

This chain joins TRBV25-1 and TRBJ1-1, with D unresolved. Trimming stripped 4 bases from V and 5 bases from J, with 8 bases between. The CDR3 sequence is 12 residues long. CDR1 and CDR2 (germline): MGHDK, SYGVNS. The CDR3 loop reads CASSASSTEAFF. CDR3 bases: TGTGCCAGCAGTGCAAGTAGTACTGAAGCTTTCTTT. Based on the CDR3 plus reference TRBV25-1 and TRBJ1-1, the full variable domain is EADIYQTPRYLVIGTGKKITLECSQTMGHDKMYWYQQDPGMELHLIHYSYGVNSTEKGDLSSESTVSRIRTEHFPLTLESARPSHTSQYLCASSASSTEAFFGQGTRLTVV.

The CDR3 coding sequence is TGTGCCAGCAGCCAAGAGGGTAGCGTAGAGCAGTTCTTC. As protein: CASSQEGSVEQFF. The J gene is TRBJ2-1, the V gene TRBV4-2; a weak D match, TRBD2 (5 bases). This CDR3 has 13 amino acids. CDR1 is LGHNA and CDR2 is YNFKEQ in the germline V gene. V was cut by 0 bases and J by 10 bases, with 10 bases left in between.

This clone appeared a single time. The chain couples TRBV5-5 to TRBJ2-3; 12 bases are a match to TRBD2. The V gene end was trimmed by 2 bases and the J gene end by 0 bases; junction bases not matched to a gene: 1. This CDR3 spans 16 amino acids. Germline CDR1 and CDR2: SGHKS and YYEKEE (reference sequence). CDR3 protein: CASSLGTSGSTDTQYF. CDR3 in DNA: TGTGCCAGCAGCTTAGGGACTAGCGGGAGCACAGATACGCAGTATTTT.

The CDR3 region is CASSVVSGSLDTQYF. CDR3 in DNA: TGTGCCAGCAGCGTAGTTAGCGGGTCATTGGATACGCAGTATTTT. The J gene is TRBJ2-3, the V gene TRBV9; 7 positions agree with TRBD2. V lost 0 bases, J lost 6 bases, and 7 bases stayed unmatched. The CDR3 totals 15 residues. Germline CDR1 reads SGDLS; CDR2 reads YYNGEE.

The V and J genes are TRBV5-1 and TRBJ1-1; D remains unclear. CDR1 and CDR2 (germline): SGHRS, YFSETQ. Trimming removed 0 bases at V and 1 base at J, with 4 bases between. This CDR3 is 13 amino acids long. The CDR3 DNA reads TGCGCCAGCAGCTTGGGAGGGAACACTGAAGCTTTCTTT. It specifies CASSLGGNTEAFF.

J is TRBJ2-7 and V is TRBV10-3; 11 bases align to TRBD2. The CDR3 is 14 residues long. Germline loops: CDR1 ENHRY, CDR2 SYGVKD. The V gene end was trimmed by 5 bases and the J gene end by 0 bases; junction bases not matched to a gene: 0. The CDR3 sequence: CAISTSGSSYEQYF. CDR3 DNA: TGTGCCATCAGTACTAGCGGGAGCTCCTACGAGCAGTACTTC.

This clone was detected a few times. One end of the junction fails to match germline, which may point to a read error. The gene calls are TRBV28 and TRBJ1-5; 10 positions match TRBD1. Germline V gene sequence: CDR1 MDHEN, CDR2 SYDVKM. The CDR3 contains 14 residues. CDR3 sequence reads: CASSVWTGGQPQHF. The CDR3 DNA is TGTGCCAGCAGTGTATGGACAGGGGGTCAGCCCCAGCATTTT.

This clone was observed a single time. The chain is built from TRBV2 and TRBJ1-2, with 11 bases aligning to TRBD1. CDR3 size: 15 residues. In germline, CDR1 is SNHLY, CDR2 FYNNEI. V was pared by 6 bases and J by 8 bases, with 11 bases of the junction left unmatched. DNA for the CDR3: TGTGCCAGCAGGGGACAGGGGGTCTCTCGGAGAGGCTACACCTTC. Its translation: CASRGQGVSRRGYTF.

The table lists this clone with a few counts. The chain uses TRBV11-2 and TRBJ1-1; 9 nucleotides line up with TRBD1. After removal of 3 bases from V and 5 bases from J, the junction contained 13 bases not matched to a gene. In germline, CDR1 is SGHAT, CDR2 FQNNGV. This CDR3 has 17 amino acids. In DNA form, the CDR3 reads TGTGCCAGCAGCTTTCTCCCTAAAGGACAGGGGAGAACTGAAGCTTTCTTT. Its translation: CASSFLPKGQGRTEAFF. Variable domain in full (rest from reference TRBV11-2 and TRBJ1-1): EAGVAQSPRYKIIEKRQSVAFWCNPISGHATLYWYQQILGQGPKLLIQFQNNGVVDDSQLPKDRFSAERLKGVDSTLKIQPAKLEDSAVYLCASSFLPKGQGRTEAFFGQGTRLTVV.

The rearrangement links TRBV7-9 to TRBJ2-5, with D possibly TRBD1 on 6 matching bases. This CDR3 contains 14 residues. The ends were cut back, 5 bases at V and 4 bases at J, with 14 bases in the middle. From germline, CDR1 is SEHNR and CDR2 FQNEAQ (reference sequence). CDR3 bases: TGTGCCAGCAGCCCATACCGGACAGCAGAGACCCAGTACTTC. As protein: CASSPYRTAETQYF.

This clone was seen once. This chain connects TRBV18 to TRBJ1-1, with 9 bases that match TRBD1. The length of the CDR3 is 14 residues. V lost 6 bases and J lost 3; bases outside the gene matches: 5. The germline gives CDR1 KGHSH, CDR2 LQKENI. The DNA of the CDR3 is TGTGCCAGCTCCCAGGGACAGGGTGACACTGAAGCTTTCTTT. It translates to CASSQGQGDTEAFF.

The genes are TRBV7-6 and TRBJ2-3; 9 nucleotides agree with TRBD2. This CDR3 region has 15 residues. Germline CDR1 reads SGHVS; CDR2 reads FNYEAQ. The V and J ends lost 3 bases and 6 bases, in that order; junction bases with no gene match: 7. CDR3 nucleotides: TGTGCCAGCAGCTTTAGGGCTAGCGGGGTGGATACGCAGTATTTT. Translation gives CASSFRASGVDTQYF.

This clone was picked up one time. The chain links TRBV9 to TRBJ2-7, with 11 bases identical to TRBD2. The CDR3 contains 16 residues. Trimming took 3 bases from V and 3 from J; bases not matched to a gene: 8. CDR1 is SGDLS, CDR2 YYNGEE, per germline. The CDR3 coding sequence is TGTGCCAGCAGCGCCGGAATAGCGGGAGGGATCTACGAGCAGTACTTC. Amino acid sequence: CASSAGIAGGIYEQYF. Variable domain in full (rest from reference TRBV9 and TRBJ2-7): DSGVTQTPKHLITATGQRVTLRCSPRSGDLSVYWYQQSLDQGLQFLIQYYNGEERAKGNILERFSAQQFPDLHSELNLSSLELGDSALYFCASSAGIAGGIYEQYFGPGTRLTVT.

J is TRBJ1-2 and V is TRBV2; D is ambiguous. The length of the CDR3 is 14 residues. Trimming took off 4 bases at V and 1 base at J, with 10 bases between the two ends. Germline CDR1 reads SNHLY; CDR2 reads FYNNEI. CDR3 region: CASSVRLGNYGYTF. CDR3 coding DNA: TGTGCCAGCAGTGTCAGACTGGGTAACTATGGCTACACCTTC.

The chain joins TRBV14 to TRBJ1-1, with no clear D. This CDR3 comprises 13 residues. V shed 1 base and J shed 3 bases, with 6 bases lying between them. Germline CDR1 SGHDN, CDR2 FVKESK. In DNA, the CDR3 is TGTGCCAGCAGCCAAGGGCGGTACACTGAAGCTTTCTTT. It yields the protein CASSQGRYTEAFF.